These 11 T cell receptor beta chains were sequenced from one sample in a study of shared clonotypes between healthy human individuals. The protocol was immunoSEQ multiplex PCR, while the TCRdb copy is restricted to in-frame clones and leaves out a portion. The table shows 520,000 or so clones, with approximately 79% occurring only once. Sequenced input: PBMCs. The receptors come from a woman aged 40-49 years in good health. Some clones in this sample may be carry-over from other donors' samples.

This clone was seen a single time. The gene calls are TRBV5-6 and TRBJ2-1; D perhaps matches TRBD1 (6 bases). The CDR3 contains 15 residues. V was shortened by 0 bases and J by 9 bases, with 16 bases between the two germline ends. The germline V gene has CDR1 SGHDT and CDR2 YYEEEE. CDR3 amino acids: CASSLGGHGRTEQFF. Written as DNA, the CDR3 is TGTGCCAGCAGCTTGGGGGGACATGGACGAACTGAGCAGTTCTTC.

The gene calls are TRBV27 and TRBJ2-4; 8 positions match TRBD2. CDR3 length: 19 residues. The germline gives CDR1 MNHEY, CDR2 SMNVEV (reference sequence). The ends lost 2 bases at V and 8 bases at J; junction bases unmatched: 20. The CDR3 protein is CASSLRVHGQAGERDIQYF. DNA for the CDR3: TGTGCCAGCAGTTTACGCGTCCACGGACAAGCGGGAGAGAGGGACATTCAGTACTTC.

The gene calls are TRBV27 and TRBJ1-5; D gene unclear. Germline CDR1 is MNHEY and CDR2 is SMNVEV (reference sequence). The CDR3 runs to 12 residues. The V end was cut by 3 bases, the J end by 3 bases, with 3 bases between. CDR3 nucleotide sequence: TGTGCCAGCAGTTTTAACAATCAGCCCCAGCATTTT. Translated, it gives CASSFNNQPQHF.

This rearrangement joins TRBV25-1 to TRBJ2-7, with unresolved D. Germline V lookup: CDR1 MGHDK, CDR2 SYGVNS. The CDR3 runs to 12 residues. Between the trimmed V and J ends, which lost 9 bases and 5 bases, there was a span of 14 bases. This chain's CDR3 is CASRDRTHEQYF. CDR3 bases: TGTGCCAGTAGAGATCGGACCCACGAGCAGTACTTC.

There are a few counts of this clone. The chain carries TRBV19 and TRBJ2-1; the match to TRBD2 covers 8 bases. The CDR3 covers 15 residues. The V segment lost 3 bases and the J segment 2 bases; nucleotides outside the gene matches: 3. CDR1 is LNHDA, CDR2 SQIVND, per germline (reference sequence). CDR3 in DNA: TGTGCCAGTAGTATTTCGCGGGAGGCCTACAATGAGCAGTTCTTC. It is translated as CASSISREAYNEQFF.

The chain uses TRBV28 and TRBJ2-7; D not certain. From germline, CDR1 is MDHEN and CDR2 SYDVKM. The CDR3 runs 12 residues. V was cut by 4 bases and J by 7 bases, with 11 bases left in between. CDR3 nucleotide sequence: TGTGCCAGCAGTTCCCCTTCTTTAGAGCAGTACTTC. It is translated as CASSSPSLEQYF. Drawing the rest from reference TRBV28 and TRBJ2-7, the complete variable domain is DVKVTQSSRYLVKRTGEKVFLECVQDMDHENMFWYRQDPGLGLRLIYFSYDVKMKEKGDIPEGYSVSREKKERFSLILESASTNQTSMYLCASSSPSLEQYFGPGTRLTVT.

The chain employs TRBV7-2 and TRBJ2-3; no definite D call. This CDR3 contains 14 residues. Trimming left V 1 base short and J 2 bases short, with 7 bases between. Looked up from germline, CDR1 is SGHTA and CDR2 is FQGNSA. CDR3: CASSLGVLTDTQYF. CDR3 in DNA: TGTGCCAGCAGCTTAGGGGTCCTCACAGATACGCAGTATTTT.

Details on this clone: Other DNA variants within this sample encode the same CDR3. V is TRBV11-2 and J is TRBJ2-3; D is ambiguous. Germline V CDR1 and CDR2: SGHAT, FQNNGV. The CDR3 consists of 13 residues. Trimming took 0 bases from V and 1 from J, leaving 2 bases between them. CDR3 in DNA: TGTGCCAGCAGCTTAGATCGCACAGATACGCAGTATTTT. Translation: CASSLDRTDTQYF.

The chain joins TRBV21-1 to TRBJ2-7; the table's TRBD2 call for D was not verified on the DNA. TRBV21-1 represents a pseudogene. The CDR3 has 15 residues. As DNA, the CDR3 is TGTGCCAGCAGCAAAGCACTAGCGGAGGCCTACGAGCAGTACTTC. As protein: CASSKALAEAYEQYF.

The rearrangement uses TRBV11-2 and TRBJ2-3, with 12 bases fitting TRBD2. The germline gives CDR1 SGHAT, CDR2 FQNNGV. The CDR3 runs 17 residues. With 5 bases clipped from V and 0 bases from J, the junction kept 6 bases outside the gene matches. This CDR3 is CASSLIGTSGSTDTQYF. In nucleotides, the CDR3 is TGTGCCAGCAGCCTCATAGGGACTAGCGGGAGCACAGATACGCAGTATTTT.

The rearrangement uses TRBV28 and TRBJ2-5, with TRBD1 identical over 7 bases. Per the germline V gene, CDR1 is MDHEN and CDR2 is SYDVKM. Losses at the gene ends were 5 bases for V and 2 bases for J; bases not matched to a gene: 5. This CDR3 has 14 amino acids. CDR3 sequence reads: CASSKGRGQETQYF. The CDR3 DNA reads TGTGCCAGCAGTAAGGGCAGGGGGCAAGAGACCCAGTACTTC.